Following are 22 T cell receptor beta chains from one sample sequenced in a study of shared clonotypes between healthy human individuals. Produced via immunoSEQ multiplex PCR; TCRdb's table is partial and in-frame only. The sample shows about 2 million clones, 85% to 95% of them seen only once. As defined, naive CD8 cells were CD45RO-negative and positively selected for CCR7, with terminally differentiated effector memory CD45RA+ cells excluded. Sequencing used naive CD8+ T cells sorted from blood. These receptors originate from a man aged 18 to 30 in good health.

This chain uses TRBV5-8 with TRBJ2-7; D is undetermined. The V and J ends lost 0 bases and 7 bases respectively, with 14 bases between them. The CDR3 is made up of 14 amino acids. CDR1 is SGHTS, CDR2 YDEGEE, per germline. Here the CDR3 DNA reads TGTGCCAGCAGCTTGGGAAGTAGCCTCCTGGAGCAGTACTTC. This codes for CASSLGSSLLEQYF.

This clone was seen a handful of times. The sample has other DNA sequences that encode this CDR3 too. The V and J genes are TRBV19 and TRBJ2-7; D is unresolved. Trimming took 1 base from V and 0 from J, leaving 7 bases between them. This CDR3 spans 14 amino acids. Germline V gene sequence: CDR1 LNHDA, CDR2 SQIVND (reference sequence). The CDR3: CASSIGGYSYEQYF. CDR3 sequence (DNA): TGTGCCAGTAGTATAGGGGGTTACTCCTACGAGCAGTACTTC. Filled out from reference TRBV19 and TRBJ2-7, the complete variable domain reads DGGITQSPKYLFRKEGQNVTLSCEQNLNHDAMYWYRQDPGQGLRLIYYSQIVNDFQKGDIAEGYSVSREKKESFPLTVTSAQKNPTAFYLCASSIGGYSYEQYFGPGTRLTVT.

In DNA, the CDR3 is TGTGCCAGCACCAACGCCCGGGCTCCTGGACAGCGCGAGCAGTACTTC. Translation gives CASTNARAPGQREQYF. The J gene is TRBJ2-7, the V gene TRBV11-3, with TRBD1 as a possible D gene (6 bases). V lost 7 bases and J 6 bases, leaving 25 bases between the germline ends. The germline CDR1 and CDR2 sequences are SGHNT and YENEEA. CDR3 length: 16 amino acids.

The J gene is TRBJ2-3, the V gene TRBV29-1; TRBD2 is a possible D gene (5 bases). V shed 2 bases and J shed 0 bases, with 6 bases lying between them. CDR1 SQVTM and CDR2 ANQGSEA come from the germline V gene. The CDR3 is made up of 13 amino acids. CDR3 in amino acids: CSVELASTDTQYF. As DNA, the CDR3 is TGCAGCGTTGAACTAGCCAGCACAGATACGCAGTATTTT.

The CDR3 DNA reads as TGTGCCAGCAGCGCGGGACTAGCGGGCGAGCAGTACTTC. Protein product: CASSAGLAGEQYF. J is TRBJ2-7 and V is TRBV5-6; the match to TRBD2 covers 12 bases. Germline V gene lookup returns CDR1 SGHDT and CDR2 YYEEEE. This CDR3 contains 13 residues. Losses at the gene ends were 4 bases for V and 6 bases for J; bases not matched to a gene: 2.

The V and J genes are TRBV7-2 and TRBJ2-7, with 8 bases lining up with TRBD1. The germline V gene encodes CDR1 SGHTA and CDR2 FQGNSA. The CDR3 totals 16 residues. Losses at the gene ends were 1 base for V and 5 bases for J; bases not matched to a gene: 10. Here the CDR3 reads CASSLDAQGADDEQYF. The DNA of the CDR3 is TGTGCCAGCAGCTTAGACGCCCAGGGGGCGGACGACGAGCAGTACTTC.

The chain carries TRBV9 and TRBJ2-7, with 7 bases identical to TRBD1. CDR1 is SGDLS and CDR2 is YYNGEE in the germline V gene. V was pared by 4 bases and J by 4 bases, with 11 bases of the junction left unmatched. This CDR3 comprises 15 residues. CDR3 loop: CASSPLRQGKYEQYF. CDR3 nucleotide sequence: TGTGCCAGCAGCCCCCTCCGACAGGGTAAATACGAGCAGTACTTC. Supplemented by reference TRBV9 and TRBJ2-7, the full variable domain reads DSGVTQTPKHLITATGQRVTLRCSPRSGDLSVYWYQQSLDQGLQFLIQYYNGEERAKGNILERFSAQQFPDLHSELNLSSLELGDSALYFCASSPLRQGKYEQYFGPGTRLTVT.

The chain carries TRBV4-1 and TRBJ2-7, with D tentatively TRBD2 (5 bases). Per the germline V gene, CDR1 is MGHRA and CDR2 is YSYEKL. The CDR3 sequence is 14 residues long. Trimming removed 3 bases from V and 3 bases from J, with 12 bases in between. The CDR3: CASSHNVGDYEQYF. DNA for the CDR3: TGCGCCAGCAGCCATAATGTGGGAGACTACGAGCAGTACTTC.

The rearrangement links TRBV5-4 to TRBJ2-5; 12 positions agree with TRBD2. Trimming at V came to 4 bases and at J to 0 bases, leaving 10 bases not matched to a gene. The germline V gene encodes CDR1 SGHNT and CDR2 YYREEE (reference sequence). The CDR3 is made up of 18 amino acids. The CDR3 bases are TGTGCCAGCAGCGTTCCGAGCAGGACTAGCGGGAACCAAGAGACCCAGTACTTC. Its translation: CASSVPSRTSGNQETQYF.

The chain combines TRBV18 with TRBJ2-1; 12 positions match TRBD2. V shed 3 bases and J 0 bases; nucleotides not matched to a gene: 6. This CDR3 has 18 amino acids. Germline CDR1 reads KGHSH; CDR2 reads LQKENI. CDR3 loop: CASSPPGLAGFSYNEQFF. The DNA of the CDR3 is TGTGCCAGCTCACCGCCGGGACTAGCGGGCTTCTCCTACAATGAGCAGTTCTTC.

The chain employs TRBV7-6 and TRBJ1-1; D is perhaps TRBD1 (5 bases). The CDR3 consists of 15 residues. Trimming shortened V by 5 bases and J by 4 bases, and 17 bases separated the two germline ends. Germline CDR1 SGHVS, CDR2 FNYEAQ. CDR3 protein: CASSPGAGFSTEAFF. The CDR3 DNA is TGTGCCAGCAGCCCCGGTGCAGGGTTCAGCACTGAAGCTTTCTTT.

The J gene is TRBJ2-1, the V gene TRBV29-1; D is ambiguous. The CDR3 sequence is 18 residues long. Germline V CDR1 and CDR2: SQVTM, ANQGSEA. V shed 3 bases and J shed 0 bases, with 21 bases lying between them. The CDR3 DNA follows: TGCAGCGTTGATGGTGGACCCACGGCGAGATTCTCCTACAATGAGCAGTTCTTC. Protein sequence: CSVDGGPTARFSYNEQFF.

The rearrangement joins TRBV11-2 to TRBJ1-1, with D unresolved. The CDR3 runs to 16 residues. V was shortened by 1 base and J by 0 bases, with 12 bases between the two germline ends. Germline V gene sequence: CDR1 SGHAT, CDR2 FQNNGV. The CDR3 DNA follows: TGTGCCAGCAGCTTAGGTTTGGGCCCCATGAACACTGAAGCTTTCTTT. Residues: CASSLGLGPMNTEAFF. Variable domain in full (rest from reference TRBV11-2 and TRBJ1-1): EAGVAQSPRYKIIEKRQSVAFWCNPISGHATLYWYQQILGQGPKLLIQFQNNGVVDDSQLPKDRFSAERLKGVDSTLKIQPAKLEDSAVYLCASSLGLGPMNTEAFFGQGTRLTVV.

This clone has just one count. This specimen includes other DNA sequences encoding the same CDR3. The chain carries TRBV6-5 and TRBJ2-5; either TRBD1 or TRBD2 may fit D (5 bases each). Per germline, CDR1 MNHEY and CDR2 SVGAGI. This CDR3 spans 14 amino acids. Between the trimmed V and J ends, which lost 0 bases and 5 bases, there was a span of 10 bases. The CDR3 reads CASSYSEGPETQYF. For the CDR3, the DNA is TGTGCCAGCAGTTACTCAGAGGGGCCGGAGACCCAGTACTTC.

The chain links TRBV4-1 to TRBJ1-1, with D maybe TRBD1 (6 bases). This CDR3 is 15 amino acids long. Trimming took 4 bases from V and 3 from J, leaving 15 bases between them. The V gene's germline CDR1 is MGHRA and CDR2 YSYEKL. The CDR3 loop is CASSRSPAGDTEAFF. The DNA for the CDR3 is TGCGCCAGCAGCCGATCGCCCGCAGGGGACACTGAAGCTTTCTTT.

The chain uses TRBV6-5 and TRBJ1-6; D perhaps matches TRBD1 (5 bases). The CDR3 length is 13 residues. CDR1 is MNHEY, CDR2 SVGAGI, per germline. Trimming removed 7 bases from V and 13 bases from J, with 17 bases in between. CDR3 DNA: TGTGCCAGCACAAAGGGAGGGACCCGCCCCCTCCACTTT. Protein product: CASTKGGTRPLHF.

This clone appeared once. The chain carries TRBV7-9 and TRBJ2-3; D call uncertain. Germline loops: CDR1 SEHNR, CDR2 FQNEAQ (reference sequence). This CDR3 region has 14 residues. The ends were cut back, 5 bases at V and 2 bases at J, with 11 bases in the middle. CDR3 in DNA: TGTGCCAGCAGCCGAACCTGGGCCACAGATACGCAGTATTTT. Translating it yields CASSRTWATDTQYF.

The chain joins TRBV6-1 to TRBJ2-5; TRBD2 matches 8 bases. The CDR3 runs 16 residues. Losses at the gene ends were 1 base for V and 2 bases for J; bases not matched to a gene: 6. Per germline, CDR1 MNHNS and CDR2 SASEGT. For the CDR3, the DNA is TGTGCCAGCAGTGAAGTACGGGGGGGCCCACAAGAGACCCAGTACTTC. This gives the protein CASSEVRGGPQETQYF.

The genes are TRBV30 and TRBJ2-7; tentative D call: TRBD1 (5 bases). The CDR3 runs 15 residues. The germline gives CDR1 GTSNPN, CDR2 SVGIG (reference sequence). Trimming stripped 3 bases from V and 2 bases from J, with 17 bases between. The CDR3 loop reads CAWRIGAELPYEQYF. Here the CDR3 DNA reads TGTGCCTGGAGGATTGGGGCGGAGCTCCCCTACGAGCAGTACTTC.

The chain uses TRBV14 and TRBJ2-7; D gene unclear. Per germline, CDR1 SGHDN and CDR2 FVKESK. The CDR3 runs to 14 residues. Trimming shortened V by 0 bases and J by 4 bases, and 10 bases separated the two germline ends. CDR3 sequence (DNA): TGTGCCAGCAGCCAAGAACACACCCTATACGAGCAGTACTTC. It codes for CASSQEHTLYEQYF.

The rearrangement links TRBV7-2 to TRBJ2-6; no clear D gene. The CDR3 extends over 16 amino acids. Deletions cut 4 bases from V and 2 bases from J, with 12 bases between. CDR1 is SGHTA, CDR2 FQGNSA, per germline. CDR3 sequence reads: CASSWNFGAGANVLTF. The CDR3 DNA follows: TGTGCCAGCAGCTGGAATTTTGGGGCTGGGGCCAACGTCCTGACTTTC.

This rearrangement joins TRBV10-1 to TRBJ2-2, with TRBD2 identical over 7 bases. Germline CDR1 WNHNN, CDR2 SYGVQD (reference sequence). V lost 7 bases to trimming and J lost 6 bases; unmatched junction nucleotides: 17. The CDR3 sequence is 17 residues long. CDR3 in amino acids: CASTLPSGPRGSGELFF. The CDR3 region has the DNA TGCGCCAGCACCCTGCCTAGCGGCCCCCGGGGCTCCGGGGAGCTGTTTTTT.